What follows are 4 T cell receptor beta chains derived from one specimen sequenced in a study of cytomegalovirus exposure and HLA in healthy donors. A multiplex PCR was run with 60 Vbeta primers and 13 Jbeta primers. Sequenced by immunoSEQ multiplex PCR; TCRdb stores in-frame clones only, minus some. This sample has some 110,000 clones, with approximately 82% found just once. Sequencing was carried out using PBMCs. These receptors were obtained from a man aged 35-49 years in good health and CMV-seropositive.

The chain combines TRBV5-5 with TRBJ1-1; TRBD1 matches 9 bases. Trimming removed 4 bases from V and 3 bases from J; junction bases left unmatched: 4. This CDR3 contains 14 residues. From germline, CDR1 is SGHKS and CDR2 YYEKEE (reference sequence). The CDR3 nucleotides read TGTGCCAGCAGCCGGACAGGGGATTACACTGAAGCTTTCTTT. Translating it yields CASSRTGDYTEAFF.

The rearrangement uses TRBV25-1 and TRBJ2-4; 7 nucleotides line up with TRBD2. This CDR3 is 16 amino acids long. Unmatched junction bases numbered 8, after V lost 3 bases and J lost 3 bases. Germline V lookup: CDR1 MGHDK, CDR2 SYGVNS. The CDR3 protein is CASSDGAGGGKNIQYF. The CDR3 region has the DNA TGTGCCAGCAGTGACGGGGCTGGCGGGGGCAAAAACATTCAGTACTTC.

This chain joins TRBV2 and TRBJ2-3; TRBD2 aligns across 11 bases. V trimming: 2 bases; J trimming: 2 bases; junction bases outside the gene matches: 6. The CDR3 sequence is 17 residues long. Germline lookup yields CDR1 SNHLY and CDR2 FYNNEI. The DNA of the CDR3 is TGTGCCAGCAGTGAATTGGCTAGCGGGGGGAACACAGATACGCAGTATTTT. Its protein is CASSELASGGNTDTQYF. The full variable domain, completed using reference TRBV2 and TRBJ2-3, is EPEVTQTPSHQVTQMGQEVILRCVPISNHLYFYWYRQILGQKVEFLVSFYNNEISEKSEIFDDQFSVERPDGSNFTLKIRSTKLEDSAMYFCASSELASGGNTDTQYFGPGTRLTVL.

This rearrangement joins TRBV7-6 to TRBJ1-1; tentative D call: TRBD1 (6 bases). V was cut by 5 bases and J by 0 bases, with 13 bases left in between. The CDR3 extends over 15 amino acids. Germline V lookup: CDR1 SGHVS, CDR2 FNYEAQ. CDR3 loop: CASSTGTNLNTEAFF. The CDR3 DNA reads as TGTGCCAGCAGCACCGGGACAAACCTGAACACTGAAGCTTTCTTT. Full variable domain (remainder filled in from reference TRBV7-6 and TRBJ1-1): GAGVSQSPRYKVTKRGQDVALRCDPISGHVSLYWYRQALGQGPEFLTYFNYEAQQDKSGLPNDRFSAERPEGSISTLTIQRTEQRDSAMYRCASSTGTNLNTEAFFGQGTRLTVV.